These 15 T cell receptor beta chains came from one sample sequenced in a study of CD8 T cells in ankylosing spondylitis. Each CDR3 protein is one row after TCRdb ran MiXCR on the 5' RACE reads. The sample shows 180,000 or so distinct CDR3 sequences, more than 9% of them seen only once. Material for sequencing was blood, either unsorted or a sorted T cell fraction (not recorded which). Receptors originate from a male donor with ankylosing spondylitis or in good health (not recorded which).

This clonotype was counted ten times or more. This chain joins TRBV20-1 and TRBJ2-7, with a tentative D call TRBD2 (5 bases). The germline V gene encodes CDR1 DFQATT and CDR2 SNEGSKA (reference sequence). V lost 8 bases and J 4 bases, leaving 18 bases between the germline ends. There are 13 residues in the CDR3. The CDR3 nucleotides read TGCAGTACAGCCGGGGTTTCAAGTTACGAGCAGTACTTC. This codes for CSTAGVSSYEQYF.

This clonotype was detected only a few times. J is TRBJ1-6 and V is TRBV7-8; unclear D gene. There are 15 residues in the CDR3. Per germline, CDR1 SGHVS and CDR2 FQNEAQ. The ends were cut back, 5 bases at V and 4 bases at J, with 12 bases in the middle. The CDR3 DNA reads TGTGCCAGCAGCCTTATTGGAGCGTATAATTCACCCCTCCACTTT. Translating it yields CASSLIGAYNSPLHF.

This clonotype was found a few times. This chain uses TRBV14 with TRBJ2-5, with a tentative D call TRBD2 (6 bases). The CDR3 has 17 residues. The V end was cut by 0 bases, the J end by 1 base, with 15 bases between. From germline, CDR1 is SGHDN and CDR2 FVKESK. Written as DNA, the CDR3 is TGTGCCAGCAGCCAAGATCTTCGGGGAGGTATCCAAGAGACCCAGTACTTC. Translation gives CASSQDLRGGIQETQYF.

This clonotype was recorded once. This chain joins TRBV7-2 and TRBJ2-3; TRBD2 matches 13 bases. The CDR3 is 16 amino acids. Trimming removed 4 bases from V and 4 bases from J; junction bases left unmatched: 5. Germline CDR1 is SGHTA and CDR2 is FQGNSA. This CDR3 reads CASSSRTSGSPDTQYF. The DNA for the CDR3 is TGTGCCAGCAGCTCCCGGACTAGCGGGAGTCCAGATACGCAGTATTTT.

This clonotype was seen many times. The J gene is TRBJ1-6, the V gene TRBV4-1; no clear D gene. Per germline, CDR1 MGHRA and CDR2 YSYEKL. Trimming removed 0 bases at V and 7 bases at J, with 10 bases between. This CDR3 contains 15 residues. CDR3 sequence reads: CASSQDSGTNSPLHF. CDR3 DNA sequence: TGCGCCAGCAGCCAAGATTCAGGCACGAATTCACCCCTCCACTTT.

The genes are TRBV15 and TRBJ1-4, with D unresolved. CDR3 length: 12 residues. Trimming removed 0 bases from V and 12 bases from J, with 8 bases in between. Germline V gene lookup returns CDR1 LNHNV and CDR2 YYDKDF (reference sequence). The CDR3 DNA is TGTGCCACCAGCAGAGATGCCTTGCAACTGTTTTTT. Translated, it gives CATSRDALQLFF.

Many counts were recorded for this clonotype. CDR3 sequence reads: CSVTDRPNTGELFF. The CDR3 DNA sequence: TGCAGCGTGACCGACAGACCGAACACCGGGGAGCTGTTTTTT. The chain is built from TRBV29-1 and TRBJ2-2, with D possibly being TRBD1 (5 bases). This CDR3 comprises 14 residues. The germline gives CDR1 SQVTM, CDR2 ANQGSEA. Trimming removed 6 bases at V and 0 bases at J, with 11 bases between.

This clonotype was recorded at least ten times. The chain uses TRBV5-1 and TRBJ2-1; 7 bases match TRBD1. CDR1 and CDR2 from the germline V gene are SGHRS and YFSETQ. The CDR3 sequence is 15 residues long. The ends lost 2 bases at V and 9 bases at J; junction bases unmatched: 11. DNA for the CDR3: TGCGCCAGCAGCTTTCGTGACAGGGTGGACGGTGAGCAGTTCTTC. Translating gives CASSFRDRVDGEQFF.

This clonotype was seen at least ten times. The V gene is TRBV6-1, the J gene TRBJ2-3; tentatively, D is TRBD2 (5 bases). The ends were cut back, 6 bases at V and 2 bases at J, with 18 bases in the middle. CDR1 is MNHNS, CDR2 SASEGT, per germline. The CDR3 length is 16 residues. DNA for the CDR3: TGTGCCAGCAGCCGAGCCCCTGGAGGATACACAGATACGCAGTATTTT. Protein product: CASSRAPGGYTDTQYF.

Many counts were recorded for this clonotype. The chain combines TRBV2 with TRBJ2-3; the D is unclear. In germline, CDR1 is SNHLY, CDR2 FYNNEI. This CDR3 contains 11 residues. Trimming took 6 bases from V and 2 from J, leaving 3 bases between them. The CDR3 DNA reads TGTGCCAGCAGAGACACAGATACGCAGTATTTT. Amino acids: CASRDTDTQYF.

This clonotype came up many times. The chain carries TRBV29-1 and TRBJ2-7; TRBD2 might be the D (5 bases). Germline V CDR1 and CDR2: SQVTM, ANQGSEA. CDR3 length: 13 residues. V was trimmed by 0 bases and J by 1 base, leaving 7 bases between them. The CDR3 region has the DNA TGCAGCGTTGAAGACCGAGGGTCCTACGAGCAGTACTTC. It specifies CSVEDRGSYEQYF.

This clonotype was counted many times. The J gene is TRBJ2-5, the V gene TRBV5-1, with 7 nucleotides matching TRBD1. The germline V gene encodes CDR1 SGHRS and CDR2 YFSETQ. J gave up 1 base and V 3 bases, and 3 bases lay outside the gene matches. The CDR3 runs 14 residues. The CDR3 spells CASSSGTAQETQYF. The DNA of the CDR3 is TGCGCCAGCAGCTCAGGGACAGCCCAAGAGACCCAGTACTTC.

This clonotype was seen at least ten times. V usage is TRBV11-3 and J usage is TRBJ2-1; 10 bases are a match to TRBD2. Germline CDR1 reads SGHNT; CDR2 reads YENEEA. V shed 0 bases, J shed 9 bases, and the junction held 23 bases outside the gene matches. CDR3 size: 21 residues. This CDR3 is CASSLDVRGRAGGLLRGEQFF. Here the CDR3 DNA reads TGTGCCAGCAGCTTAGATGTGCGAGGGAGAGCGGGAGGGCTCCTCAGGGGTGAGCAGTTCTTC.

This clonotype appeared a few times. The DNA for the CDR3 is TGTGCCAGCAGTCCAGCGGGCAGAAGCACAGATACGCAGTATTTT. Its translation is CASSPAGRSTDTQYF. The V call is TRBV12-3 or TRBV12-4, the J call TRBJ2-3; D possibly corresponds to TRBD2 (6 bases). V was trimmed by 5 bases and J by 0 bases, leaving 12 bases between them. The CDR3 has 15 residues.

Ten or more counts support this clonotype. V and J are TRBV15 and TRBJ2-3; TRBD2 matches at 11 bases. The junction had 2 bases not matched to a gene; V was cut back by 0 bases and J by 3 bases. This CDR3 has 16 amino acids. Per germline, CDR1 LNHNV and CDR2 YYDKDF (reference sequence). The CDR3 DNA is TGTGCCACCAGCAGAGAGGCTAGCGGGGGGACAGATACGCAGTATTTT. This encodes CATSREASGGTDTQYF.